This T cell receptor beta chain was sequenced during a study of blood T cell repertoires in COVID-19. CDR3 length equals 12 residues. V lost 5 bases and J lost 9; bases outside the gene matches: 4. Germline CDR1 MNHEY, CDR2 SVGAGI. Data came from immunoSEQ multiplex PCR; TCRdb stores just in-frame clones and leaves some out. This sample yields about 200,000 clones, of which roughly nine tenths are seen a single time; 20% to 25% belongs to the top ten. Participant reports of clinical history set cohort assignment. This sequence originates from a woman in her thirties or forties in a cohort exposed to, infected with or recovered from COVID-19 (not recorded which). Material: PBMCs or T cells enriched from blood (not recorded which). This sequence joins TRBV6-5 and TRBJ2-1; 7 bases align to TRBD2. For the CDR3, the DNA is TGTGCCAGCAGTAACCCTAGCGGTGAGCAGTTCTTC. It yields the protein CASSNPSGEQFF.